A selection of T cell receptor beta chains follows, all from one sample in a study of blood T cell repertoires in COVID-19. Clones were sequenced by immunoSEQ multiplex PCR, and TCRdb holds only the in-frame ones, with some missing. The sample includes 39,000 or so clones, 81% of them seen just once. The specimen was peripheral blood. The origin of the receptors is a man aged 35 to 55 with active or convalescent COVID-19. CDR3s include the opening cysteine and the closing phenylalanine or tryptophan.

cdr3_aa	v_call	j_call
CASSSRRGNRETQYF	TRBV7-2	TRBJ2-5
CASTFPGLAVYNEQFF	TRBV10-1	TRBJ2-1
CASSPRAGGHYNEQFF	TRBV7-2	TRBJ2-1
CASSIYFTGELFF	TRBV7-9	TRBJ2-2
CASSRGLAGAGDTQYF	TRBV5-1	TRBJ2-3
CASSLAAPQTQYF	TRBV12-3/TRBV12-4	TRBJ2-5
CASRETGVYNEQFF	TRBV19	TRBJ2-1
CASSEWAQSSEQYF	TRBV6-1	TRBJ2-7
CAGEGGRGQPQHF	TRBV6-5	TRBJ1-5
CASTLGLAGTGELFF	TRBV28	TRBJ2-2
CASRDWNGDTQYF	TRBV19	TRBJ2-3
CASSEKGWEQYF	TRBV2	TRBJ2-7
CASSLSQSNIQYF	TRBV12-3/TRBV12-4	TRBJ2-4
CATSDLGGQENGELFF	TRBV24-1	TRBJ2-2
CASSISGGAGTGELFF	TRBV19	TRBJ2-2
CASRTGALESNQPQHF	TRBV27	TRBJ1-5
CASSQSTGAGITDTQYF	TRBV7-6	TRBJ2-3
CATSRASGGGGYNEQFF	TRBV15	TRBJ2-1
CASSLAPTGTLGTEAFF	TRBV7-9	TRBJ1-1
CSVEGGGQFF	TRBV29-1	TRBJ2-1
CASSSSGLAVSYEQYF	TRBV2	TRBJ2-7
CASSVGQGSGYTF	TRBV9	TRBJ1-2
CASSEAGGRHEQYF	TRBV10-2	TRBJ2-7
CASSKGTSGGARETQYF	TRBV19	TRBJ2-5
CASSLGQGLEAKLFF	TRBV11-2	TRBJ1-4
CASGFSTGFYNEQFF	TRBV7-9	TRBJ2-1
CAWLTPTDTQYF	TRBV30	TRBJ2-3
CAWSQALHQPQHF	TRBV30	TRBJ1-5
CASSLRFAGLAEQFF	TRBV11-2	TRBJ2-1
CASSVPSYEQYF	TRBV19	TRBJ2-7
CASSLEGVNQPQHF	TRBV7-9	TRBJ1-5
CASSLGGLATDTQYF	TRBV5-1	TRBJ2-3
CASSYHGSYEQYF	TRBV6-5	TRBJ2-7
CASSQNRASGANVLTF	TRBV7-2	TRBJ2-6
CASSRDNENEKLFF	TRBV18	TRBJ1-4
CASSTTGGDSEAFF	TRBV2	TRBJ1-1
CASSLVQGAETQYF	TRBV5-6	TRBJ2-5
CASSYGGAQPQHF	TRBV6-5	TRBJ1-5
CASSPRGQGAGKGFSPLHF	TRBV7-9	TRBJ1-6
CASSPGSTEAFF	TRBV5-4	TRBJ1-1
CASRGQGLTAITQYF	TRBV6-4	TRBJ2-3
CASSDPFGRLQHF	TRBV6-1	TRBJ1-5
CASSVREGTGNTIYF	TRBV2	TRBJ1-3
CASSPPGLAGAHEQYF	TRBV5-4	TRBJ2-7
CTILEGSGANVLTF	TRBV29-1	TRBJ2-6
CASSYSIQGQPQHF	TRBV6-5	TRBJ1-5
CASSWTGNQPQHF	TRBV6-6	TRBJ1-5
CASSVLSDMNTEAFF	TRBV9	TRBJ1-1
CASSPQTGAKSPLHF	TRBV27	TRBJ1-6
CASSPPGQGYNEQFF	TRBV18	TRBJ2-1
CASSLEDRGQGNTIYF	TRBV5-5	TRBJ1-3
CASSPGGAGEKLFF	TRBV28	TRBJ1-4
CASSLRRLADPYEQYF	TRBV13	TRBJ2-7
CASSEGQGRYGWVGELFF	TRBV25-1	TRBJ2-2
CASSPQAGATGELFF	TRBV7-9	TRBJ2-2
CASSQETASGNTIYF	TRBV4-1	TRBJ1-3
CASSLRGPGYGYTF	TRBV6-6	TRBJ1-2
CATSAVGGEAFF	TRBV24-1	TRBJ1-1